This is a list of T cell receptor beta chains from one sample in a study of blood T cell repertoires in COVID-19. The assay was immunoSEQ multiplex PCR, and TCRdb's table has in-frame clones only and misses some. The table shows some 260,000 clones, with around four fifths occurring only once. The specimen was PBMCs or T cells enriched from blood (not recorded which). These receptors were obtained from a man younger than 40 with acute COVID-19. Both conserved end residues are part of each CDR3. D genes are given only for firm matches. The size field is filled for only some rows; it gives once, few, many or a size class.

clone_size,j_call,cdr3_length,d_call,v_call,cdr3_aa,cdr3_nt
.,TRBJ2-3,15,TRBD2,TRBV5-1,CASSPSGSRSDTQYF,TGTGCCAGCAGTCCTAGCGGGAGTCGGTCAGATACGCAGTATTTT
.,TRBJ2-3,13,.,TRBV29-1,CSLRGEGTDTQYF,TGCAGCCTCAGGGGTGAGGGCACAGATACGCAGTATTTT
.,TRBJ2-1,12,TRBD1,TRBV5-1,CASSFPGQVQFF,TGCGCCAGCAGCTTTCCGGGACAGGTCCAGTTCTTC
.,TRBJ1-6,14,.,TRBV7-6,CASSTRGYNSPLHF,TGTGCCAGCAGCACCAGGGGCTATAATTCACCCCTCCACTTT
.,TRBJ2-1,15,TRBD1,TRBV19,CAISKPGQGKNEQFF,TGTGCCATTTCGAAGCCGGGACAGGGGAAGAATGAGCAGTTCTTC
.,TRBJ2-6,18,.,TRBV4-3,CASSQAPAGGPGANVLTF,TGCGCCAGCAGCCAAGCCCCCGCCGGGGGGCCTGGGGCCAACGTCCTGACTTTC
.,TRBJ1-5,15,TRBD1,TRBV19,CASTTGQAYNQPQHF,TGTGCCAGTACCACCGGACAGGCCTACAATCAGCCCCAGCATTTT
.,TRBJ2-2,16,TRBD2,TRBV28,CASSLSSSGSFRGAVF,TGTGCCAGCAGTTTATCTTCTAGCGGGAGTTTCCGGGGAGCTGTTTTT
.,TRBJ1-6,13,TRBD1,TRBV18,CASSEGQFLTLHF,TGTGCCAGCTCAGAGGGACAGTTCTTGACCCTCCACTTT
once,TRBJ1-5,15,TRBD1,TRBV24-1,CATSSPGDRGQPQHF,TGTGCCACCAGCTCGCCTGGTGACAGGGGCCAGCCCCAGCATTTT
.,TRBJ1-1,14,.,TRBV5-1,CASNDGLMGTEAFF,TGCGCCAGCAACGACGGACTGATGGGGACTGAAGCTTTCTTT
few,TRBJ1-6,15,.,TRBV7-9,CASSLYLDSISPLHF,TGTGCCAGCAGCTTATACTTGGACAGTATTTCACCCCTCCACTTT
.,TRBJ2-3,15,TRBD2,TRBV2,CASRAWEGSTDTQYF,TGTGCCAGCAGGGCCTGGGAGGGGAGCACAGATACGCAGTATTTT
.,TRBJ1-1,13,.,TRBV6-5,CASSLQLNTEAFF,TGTGCCAGCAGTCTTCAGTTGAACACTGAAGCTTTCTTT
.,TRBJ2-3,16,TRBD2,TRBV5-8,CASSVGLAGLTDTQYF,TGTGCCAGCAGCGTGGGACTAGCGGGCCTCACAGATACGCAGTATTTT
.,TRBJ1-3,16,.,TRBV5-1,CASSLGDTGSGNTIYF,TGCGCCAGCAGCTTGGGGGACACCGGCTCTGGAAACACCATATATTTT
few,TRBJ1-1,15,TRBD1,TRBV7-6,CASSLQGALSTEAFF,TGTGCCAGCAGCTTACAGGGGGCGCTTTCCACTGAAGCTTTCTTT
.,TRBJ2-5,16,TRBD2,TRBV11-3,CASSGSTSGIPETQYF,TGTGCCAGCAGCGGATCGACTAGCGGGATCCCAGAGACCCAGTACTTC
.,TRBJ1-1,12,.,TRBV28,CASSESGREAFF,TGTGCCAGCAGCGAAAGCGGGAGAGAAGCTTTCTTT
.,TRBJ1-4,15,TRBD1,TRBV5-4,CASSQGQGALEKLFF,TGTGCCAGCAGCCAGGGACAGGGGGCTTTGGAAAAACTGTTTTTT
.,TRBJ1-1,15,.,TRBV3-1/TRBV3-2,CASSQGAGRNTEAFF,TGTGCCAGCAGCCAAGGGGCAGGGCGGAACACTGAAGCTTTCTTT
.,TRBJ2-1,16,.,TRBV27,CASSLNWRAHGNEQFF,TGTGCCAGCAGTTTAAATTGGCGGGCCCACGGGAATGAGCAGTTCTTC